This entry lists 17 T cell receptor beta chains sequenced from one sample in a study of T-cell memory formation after mild COVID-19. In TCRdb, the 5' RACE reads were re-called with MiXCR into one record per CDR3 protein. The profile shows approximately 180,000 distinct CDR3 sequences, roughly 17% of them singletons. The specimen sequenced was PBMCs or a T cell subset sorted from them (not recorded which). These receptors originate from an adult woman who had mild COVID-19 (a few samples of this study predate the infection). Cell type and time point are not known.

The genes are TRBV3-1 and TRBJ1-5; unclear D gene. The germline V gene has CDR1 LGHDT and CDR2 YNNKEL (reference sequence). The CDR3 runs 15 residues. With 1 base removed from V and 1 base from J, the gap between germline ends came to 8 bases. CDR3 sequence: CASSQGSRSNQPQHF. The CDR3 bases are TGTGCCAGCAGCCAAGGTTCGAGGAGCAATCAGCCCCAGCATTTT. Full variable domain (missing parts from reference TRBV3-1 and TRBJ1-5): DTAVSQTPKYLVTQMGNDKSIKCEQNLGHDTMYWYKQDSKKFLKIMFSYNNKELIINETVPNRFSPKSPDKAHLNLHINSLELGDSAVYFCASSQGSRSNQPQHFGDGTRLSIL.

This clonotype was picked up many times. The chain links TRBV4-3 to TRBJ2-1; D gene unclear. CDR3 length equals 14 residues. Germline V lookup: CDR1 LGHNA, CDR2 YSLEER. The V and J ends lost 4 bases and 8 bases respectively, with 15 bases between them. CDR3 sequence reads: CASSLRTEYDEQFF. The CDR3 coding sequence is TGCGCCAGCAGCCTAAGGACGGAATACGATGAGCAGTTCTTC.

This clonotype was counted a few times. V usage is TRBV9 and J usage is TRBJ2-3, with D possibly TRBD2 on 7 matching bases. From germline, CDR1 is SGDLS and CDR2 YYNGEE. V lost 2 bases and J 0 bases, leaving 16 bases between the germline ends. The CDR3 consists of 17 residues. The CDR3 sequence is CASSVRAGALSTDTQYF. The CDR3 DNA reads TGTGCCAGCAGCGTTAGGGCGGGGGCCCTCAGCACAGATACGCAGTATTTT.

This clonotype was found many times. V is TRBV7-9 and J is TRBJ1-6; no firm D call. Looked up from germline, CDR1 is SEHNR and CDR2 is FQNEAQ (reference sequence). V dropped 1 base and J dropped 4 bases, with 5 bases sitting between them. The CDR3 length is 14 residues. CDR3 sequence: CASSLDQYNSPLHF. CDR3 DNA sequence: TGTGCCAGCAGCTTAGATCAGTATAATTCACCCCTCCACTTT.

This clonotype was recorded a few times. The DNA of the CDR3 is TGCGCCAGCAGCTTGGGAGGGGCCGGGGAGCTGTTTTTT. Protein: CASSLGGAGELFF. V is TRBV5-1 and J is TRBJ2-2; the D gene could be TRBD1 or TRBD2 (5 bases each). This CDR3 spans 13 amino acids. Germline V gene data show CDR1 as SGHRS and CDR2 as YFSETQ. Deletions cut 0 bases from V and 6 bases from J, with 6 bases between.

The chain carries TRBV4-3 and TRBJ2-1; 10 positions agree with TRBD2. V gave up 0 bases and J gave up 6 bases; unmatched junction bases: 2. The CDR3 runs 15 residues. CDR1 is LGHNA and CDR2 is YSLEER in the germline V gene. CDR3 protein: CASSQETSGFNEQFF. For the CDR3, the DNA is TGCGCCAGCAGCCAAGAGACTAGCGGGTTCAATGAGCAGTTCTTC.

This clonotype came up a few times. The J gene is TRBJ2-1, the V gene TRBV25-1; a weak D match, TRBD2 (5 bases). In germline, CDR1 is MGHDK, CDR2 SYGVNS. Trimming left V 1 base short and J 0 bases short, with 16 bases between. The CDR3 totals 18 residues. The CDR3, as DNA: TGTGCCAGCAGTGAATTGCTCTTAGGAGGCAGCTCCTACAATGAGCAGTTCTTC. It translates to CASSELLLGGSSYNEQFF.

The chain combines TRBV12-3 or TRBV12-4 with TRBJ2-6; no clear D gene. This CDR3 has 15 amino acids. Trimming left V 6 bases short and J 1 base short, with 10 bases between. The chain's CDR3 is CASSPESSGANVLTF. In DNA, the CDR3 is TGTGCCAGCAGCCCCGAGAGTTCTGGGGCCAACGTCCTGACTTTC.

The DNA for the CDR3 is TGTGCCAGCAGCCAAGAAAAACAGGTCTACGAGCAGTACTTC. As protein: CASSQEKQVYEQYF. The chain has TRBV4-2 and TRBJ2-7, with a weak D call TRBD1 (5 bases). The V end was cut by 0 bases, the J end by 3 bases, with 9 bases between. Germline CDR1 and CDR2: LGHNA and YNFKEQ. CDR3 size: 14 residues.

The V and J genes are TRBV20-1 and TRBJ2-1; 11 positions agree with TRBD2. The CDR3 has 16 amino acids. Unmatched junction bases numbered 9, after V lost 1 base and J lost 7 bases. Germline CDR1 and CDR2: DFQATT and SNEGSKA (reference sequence). CDR3 amino acids: CSARAVSGRAGNEQFF. In DNA, the CDR3 is TGCAGTGCTAGAGCGGTTAGCGGGAGGGCCGGGAATGAGCAGTTCTTC.

This clonotype was observed once. This sequence joins TRBV5-6 and TRBJ2-1; 9 bases align to TRBD2. This CDR3 is built from 21 residues. The V gene end was trimmed by 3 bases and the J gene end by 3 bases; junction bases not matched to a gene: 22. Germline CDR1 and CDR2: SGHDT and YYEEEE. CDR3 residues: CASSSKAGTGTSSPYYNEQFF. CDR3 in DNA: TGTGCCAGCAGCTCAAAGGCGGGTACCGGGACTAGCTCCCCCTACTACAATGAGCAGTTCTTC.

This clonotype was seen more than once but under ten times. The gene calls are TRBV5-1 and TRBJ1-1, with D perhaps TRBD1 (5 bases). The germline CDR1 and CDR2 sequences are SGHRS and YFSETQ. CDR3 length: 14 residues. V was pared by 0 bases and J by 6 bases, with 12 bases between. The CDR3 bases are TGCGCCAGCAGCTTGGAGGCAACGGGGGCTGAAGCTTTCTTT. Amino acids: CASSLEATGAEAFF.

This clonotype occurred a few times. This sequence joins TRBV10-3 and TRBJ1-2, with 7 bases aligning to TRBD1. Germline CDR1 and CDR2: ENHRY and SYGVKD. J lost 0 bases, V lost 6 bases, and 4 bases had no gene match. The CDR3 spans 14 residues. This CDR3 is CAISPGQSNYGYTF. The CDR3 DNA sequence: TGTGCCATCAGCCCGGGACAGTCTAACTATGGCTACACCTTC.

This clonotype was counted between two and nine times. The genes are TRBV7-9 and TRBJ1-4, with D possibly being TRBD1 (6 bases). This CDR3 spans 13 amino acids. Trimming took 8 bases from V and 6 from J, leaving 13 bases between them. The germline CDR1 and CDR2 sequences are SEHNR and FQNEAQ (reference sequence). CDR3 bases: TGTGCCAGCGTTAACAGGGATTATGAAAAACTGTTTTTT. This sequence encodes CASVNRDYEKLFF.

This clonotype has a handful of counts. This sequence joins TRBV4-2 and TRBJ2-6; TRBD1 aligns across 9 bases. Per germline, CDR1 LGHNA and CDR2 YNFKEQ. V lost 4 bases, J lost 2 bases, and 6 bases stayed unmatched. The CDR3 covers 17 residues. The CDR3 coding sequence is TGTGCCAGCAGCCCGACAGGGGGGAATACTGGGGCCAACGTCCTGACTTTC. Translating it yields CASSPTGGNTGANVLTF.

This clonotype appeared many times. The chain combines TRBV5-1 with TRBJ2-7; 11 bases fit TRBD1. This CDR3 spans 15 amino acids. The V and J ends lost 0 bases and 5 bases, in that order; junction bases with no gene match: 4. CDR1 is SGHRS, CDR2 YFSETQ, per germline. The CDR3 region is CASSLEGQGVHEQYF. In nucleotides, the CDR3 is TGCGCCAGCAGCTTGGAGGGACAGGGGGTGCACGAGCAGTACTTC.

This clonotype was observed a handful of times. This chain links TRBV29-1 with TRBJ2-1; the D gene is possibly TRBD1 (5 bases). This CDR3 comprises 14 residues. The ends were cut back, 5 bases at V and 8 bases at J, with 19 bases in the middle. Germline CDR1 is SQVTM and CDR2 is ANQGSEA. The CDR3 region is CSVQAGPRVYEQFF. Written as DNA, the CDR3 is TGCAGCGTTCAGGCAGGGCCAAGGGTGTATGAGCAGTTCTTC.